Described below is a single T cell receptor (beta chain) sequence and its context. The antigen is not known. The record originates from a study of CD8 T cells in ankylosing spondylitis. Study-level points and caveats: Reportedly, matched ankylosing spondylitis synovial fluid was significantly enriched for disease-linked clones.

Quantitative molecular-barcoded 5'-RACE generated the TCR beta libraries. MiXCR, applied by TCRdb to the 5' RACE reads, yields one record per CDR3 protein. The data show about 140,000 distinct CDR3 sequences, around 6.6% seen once. CDR3 length: 17 amino acids. J was trimmed by 0 bases and V by 3 bases; bases with no gene match: 5. Sequenced input: blood, either unsorted or a sorted T cell fraction (not recorded which). The sequence came from a female donor with ankylosing spondylitis or in good health (not recorded which). This chain uses TRBV12-3 or TRBV12-4 with TRBJ2-2; 9 nucleotides align to TRBD1. The DNA for the CDR3 is TGTGCCAGCAGTTTTCGGGGACAGGGAGCGAACACCGGGGAGCTGTTTTTT. Its protein product is CASSFRGQGANTGELFF.